The rows below give T cell receptor beta chains drawn from one sample of a study of blood T cells in healthy people across ages. A single record per CDR3 protein comes from TCRdb applying MiXCR to the 5' RACE reads. Of fewer than 950,000 distinct CDR3 sequences in the sample, 36% were seen once. Input material: blood. The origin of the receptors is a man between 18 and 29 years old in good health. CDR3s include the opening cysteine and the closing phenylalanine or tryptophan. Fields, in order: clone size, J gene, V gene, D gene, CDR3 DNA, CDR3 protein. A D gene is named only where the DNA matches it firmly. For some rows the clone size is stated as once, few or many, or as a class when expanded; others skip it.

NA,TRBJ1-4,TRBV3-1,TRBD1,TGTGCCAGCAGCCGAGACAGGGGGCCTGAAAAACTGTTTTTT,CASSRDRGPEKLFF
few,TRBJ2-3,TRBV25-1,NA,TGTGCCAGCGAGGAGGTGGACGGATCAGATACGCAGTATTTT,CASEEVDGSDTQYF
NA,TRBJ2-7,TRBV20-1,TRBD2,TGCAGTGCTAGCTCACTAGCGGGTGAGTGGGATGAGCAGTACTTC,CSASSLAGEWDEQYF
NA,TRBJ2-4,TRBV29-1,NA,TGCAGCGTTCTAACTAGGGTTGAAAACATTCAGTACTTC,CSVLTRVENIQYF
NA,TRBJ2-7,TRBV7-2,TRBD2,TGTGCCAGCACCAAATCGGGGGGGATGGGCTCCTACAATGAGCAGTACTTC,CASTKSGGMGSYNEQYF
few,TRBJ1-5,TRBV6-2/TRBV6-3,NA,TGTGCCAGCAGTTACCCCTTCGGAGGGGTCAGCAATCAGCCCCAGCATTTT,CASSYPFGGVSNQPQHF
few,TRBJ1-2,TRBV12-3/TRBV12-4,NA,TGTGCCAGCCGGCCAGGGGCAGATGGCTACACCTTC,CASRPGADGYTF
NA,TRBJ1-4,TRBV5-5,NA,TGTGCCAGCAGCTATAAGTTGGAAAAACTGTTTTTT,CASSYKLEKLFF
NA,TRBJ2-3,TRBV20-1,NA,TGCAGTACTAGCTCCGGGACGCAAACAGATACGCAGTATTTT,CSTSSGTQTDTQYF
NA,TRBJ1-2,TRBV4-1,TRBD1,TGCGCCAGCAGCTACGAACAGGGGATCGACTATGGCTACACCTTC,CASSYEQGIDYGYTF
NA,TRBJ2-3,TRBV28,TRBD2,TGTGCCAGCAGTGGAGCGGGGTCAGATACGCAGTATTTT,CASSGAGSDTQYF
NA,TRBJ1-1,TRBV19,NA,TGTGCCAGTAGTAACCGGGATCTGGGAAGGGACACTGAAGCTTTCTTT,CASSNRDLGRDTEAFF
NA,TRBJ2-7,TRBV6-5,TRBD1,TGTGCCAGCCAAGCCCCGGGACAGGGGGCATACGAGCAGTACTTC,CASQAPGQGAYEQYF
NA,TRBJ1-4,TRBV28,NA,TGTGCCAGCAGACAAACGGACCTCGAAGGGGAAAAACTGTTTTTT,CASRQTDLEGEKLFF
few,TRBJ1-1,TRBV12-3/TRBV12-4,NA,TGTGCCAGCAGTTTATCCGGGACGAACACTGAAGCTTTCTTT,CASSLSGTNTEAFF
few,TRBJ2-1,TRBV1,NA,TGCACCCAGGCGGGGCTGAGCTCCTACAATGAGCAGTTCTTC,CTQAGLSSYNEQFF